These T cell receptor beta chains were read from a single sample in a study of post-analysis software for immune sequencing data. TCRdb re-called the PCR reads through MiXCR, storing one row per CDR3 protein. The table has about 540,000 distinct CDR3 sequences, 30% to 40% seen once; the top ten hold around 6.1%. The sequencing input was blood. The receptor source for this set is a girl younger than 18 with multiple sclerosis. Both conserved end residues are part of each CDR3. D genes are given only for firm matches. Rows give clone size only sometimes, using once, few, many, or a class for an expanded clone.

clone size | D gene | V gene | CDR3 protein
- | - | TRBV7-9 | CASSSRYTYEQYF
few | - | TRBV20-1 | CSARDLDVNSYNEQFF
- | - | TRBV6-5 | CASGGGGPPGNTIYF
- | TRBD1 | TRBV6-6 | CASTSPGQYNEQFF
- | TRBD1 | TRBV7-2 | CASSALRGKDTQYF
- | - | TRBV28 | CTSTLPAPGGYNSPLHF
few | - | TRBV6-2/TRBV6-3 | CASSYMGGTFTYEQYF
- | TRBD1 | TRBV10-3 | CAISSERTGENYGYTF
- | - | TRBV29-1 | CSVGTSLANYGYTF
few | - | TRBV5-6 | CASSSGDLQETQYF
few | - | TRBV12-3/TRBV12-4 | CASRRERSSYEQYF
many | TRBD1 | TRBV10-3 | CATVQGATDTQYF
- | - | TRBV29-1 | CSVETGSKNIQYF
few | TRBD1 | TRBV11-2 | CASSLDGQDRETQYF
few | - | TRBV5-1 | CASSWGARVGTDTQYF
- | TRBD2 | TRBV7-2 | CTSSLASGGTPDTQYF
- | - | TRBV5-1 | CASSFGAYEQFF
- | TRBD2 | TRBV7-8 | CASSFRTSGGHGTDTQYF
few | - | TRBV29-1 | CSARTGMRNEAFF
- | - | TRBV5-5 | CASSLVANSNQPQHF
- | - | TRBV6-6 | CASSYSGQGPSYEQYF
many | TRBD2 | TRBV9 | CASSAGLAGVGYEQYF
- | - | TRBV11-2 | CASSSQSYEQFF
- | - | TRBV7-9 | CASSQAVEGRGYTF
- | - | TRBV19 | CASSIDLFKQFF
few | TRBD2 | TRBV9 | CASSFRLAGGQNEQFF
- | - | TRBV7-3 | CASSPTPGGGDTQYF
few | - | TRBV5-4 | CASSLVGGTAQETQYF
- | - | TRBV10-3 | CAISPDRSQETQYF
many | TRBD2 | TRBV9 | CASSVSIAGQETQYF
- | - | TRBV29-1 | CSVARTHNEQFF
- | - | TRBV5-6 | CASSLGRGFRYTF
few | - | TRBV7-9 | CASSLAGSAYEQYF
- | TRBD2 | TRBV3-1 | CASSQDLRTRQETQYF
few | TRBD1 | TRBV9 | CASSEGGQGPYGYTF
few | TRBD2 | TRBV6-2/TRBV6-3 | CASTRALAKGGDTQYF
- | TRBD2 | TRBV3-1 | CASSLVFTSGAQETQYF
many | - | TRBV10-3 | CAISVNGDEQYF
few | - | TRBV7-6 | CASSDRGNEQFF
- | - | TRBV7-3 | CASSSSRQAGEQVF
- | TRBD1 | TRBV12-3/TRBV12-4 | CASSFSSGTGVEQYF
- | TRBD1 | TRBV24-1 | CATSDLGQGQETQYF
- | - | TRBV3-1 | CASSQEGRGRTYEQYF
few | - | TRBV6-5 | CASSYSIRGEQFF
- | TRBD1 | TRBV24-1 | CATSEFGQGQGYTF
few | - | TRBV5-6 | CASSVRQETQYF